These 9 T cell receptor beta chains came from one sample sequenced in a study of T cells expressing NK-cell markers. For each CDR3 protein, TCRdb gives one entry from its re-call of the 5' RACE reads, without DNA. The sample's table shows over 120,000 distinct CDR3 sequences. The source material was blood T cells: a sorted CD56 or NKG2C T cell subset, CD4+ or CD8+ T cells, or bulk PBMC T cells (not recorded which). The receptor set was obtained from a young man in good health.

This chain joins TRBV3-1 and TRBJ2-7. Germline CDR1 LGHDT, CDR2 YNNKEL (reference sequence). CDR3 length equals 17 residues. CDR3 residues: CASSQDFSDGDSYEQYF.

The rearrangement links TRBV19 to TRBJ1-1. Germline-derived CDR1 and CDR2 are LNHDA and SQIVND (reference sequence). The CDR3 consists of 14 residues. The CDR3 reads CASRKWGEDTEAFF.

V gene TRBV20-1 combines with J gene TRBJ2-4. CDR3 length: 15 residues. CDR1 DFQATT and CDR2 SNEGSKA come from the germline V gene (reference sequence). This CDR3 reads CSARGSRIAKNIQYF.

This sequence joins TRBV2 and TRBJ2-1; the TCRdb call, TRBD2, lacks DNA for checking. Germline V gene lookup returns CDR1 SNHLY and CDR2 FYNNEI. This CDR3 has 15 residues. The chain's CDR3 is CASRLGTSGNNEQFF.

The rearrangement uses TRBV9 and TRBJ1-1; TCRdb's D call of TRBD1 is untestable without DNA. CDR3 size: 16 residues. Germline CDR1 SGDLS, CDR2 YYNGEE. The CDR3 loop is CASSATGHPGNTEAFF.

This chain connects TRBV5-1 to TRBJ2-1. The CDR3 sequence is 11 residues long. Germline V CDR1 and CDR2: SGHRS, YFSETQ. CDR3 protein: CASNNDNEQFF.

This chain links TRBV11-2 with TRBJ2-3; TCRdb outputs TRBD1, but without DNA this stays unchecked. The germline gives CDR1 SGHAT, CDR2 FQNNGV. The length of the CDR3 is 16 residues. The CDR3 is CASSLSRSPRSDTQYF.

The chain is built from TRBV29-1 and TRBJ1-1; TCRdb designates TRBD1, a call that cannot be tested without DNA. There are 12 residues in the CDR3. Per germline, CDR1 SQVTM and CDR2 ANQGSEA. CDR3 loop: CSVKTGDTEAFF.

The V and J genes are TRBV12-3 or TRBV12-4 and TRBJ2-3; the TCRdb call, TRBD1, lacks DNA for checking. The CDR3 consists of 15 residues. CDR3 region: CASRPTPGVGDTQYF.